This T cell receptor beta chain is from a study of identical twins. Donors uniformly comprised healthy Caucasians. The germline gives CDR1 LGHDT, CDR2 YNNKEL (reference sequence). There are 14 residues in the CDR3. V lost 3 bases to trimming and J lost 0 bases, with 9 bases between them. TCRdb fed the 5' RACE reads into MiXCR, producing one record per CDR3 protein. The table shows some 500,000 distinct CDR3 sequences, with 14% occurring only once. The same data also went into a second study, on yellow fever vaccine responses in identical twins.

Sequences were obtained from CD4+ T cells sorted from blood. The sequence derives from a woman aged 18-29 years in good health. The chain is built from TRBV3-1 and TRBJ2-7; D is unresolved. In DNA form, the CDR3 reads TGTGCCAGCAGCCATCTTGACCCCTCCTACGAGCAGTACTTC. Residues: CASSHLDPSYEQYF.